These 22 T cell receptor beta chains were all obtained from the same sample, sequenced in a study of beta chain features in type 1 diabetes. The study reverse transcribed the entire isolated RNA, so it sequenced expressed TCRB transcripts. TCRdb's table, derived via immunoSEQ multiplex PCR, lists solely in-frame clones and lacks some. The sample lists around 200,000 clones, 13% seen once, with 0.62% in the top ten. The sample consisted of central memory CD4+ T cells from blood. The receptors stem from a woman between 18 and 30 years old in good health.

This clone was seen a few times. The chain employs TRBV27 and TRBJ2-1, with 9 bases identical to TRBD1. This CDR3 is built from 16 residues. With 5 bases clipped from V and 5 bases from J, the junction kept 10 bases outside the gene matches. Germline-derived CDR1 and CDR2 are MNHEY and SMNVEV (reference sequence). CDR3 DNA sequence: TGTGCCAGCAGTAGACCGGGACAGGGACGGCACAATGAGCAGTTCTTC. Translating it yields CASSRPGQGRHNEQFF.

The chain combines TRBV28 with TRBJ2-7, with TRBD1 identical over 9 bases. CDR1 is MDHEN and CDR2 is SYDVKM in the germline V gene. J lost 4 bases, V lost 8 bases, and 6 bases had no gene match. This CDR3 spans 13 amino acids. For the CDR3, the DNA is TGTGCCAGCGGGAAAGGACAGGGGTACGAGCAGTACTTC. Encoded protein: CASGKGQGYEQYF.

The chain uses TRBV30 and TRBJ2-1; 8 nucleotides line up with TRBD2. CDR3 size: 14 residues. V lost 7 bases to trimming and J lost 3 bases; unmatched junction nucleotides: 8. Germline CDR1 and CDR2: GTSNPN and SVGIG (reference sequence). CDR3 bases: TGTGCCTCCCGGCGGGGGGCTCTCTACAATGAGCAGTTCTTC. It encodes CASRRGALYNEQFF.

This chain uses TRBV5-1 with TRBJ1-1; TRBD1 might be the D (6 bases). The germline V gene has CDR1 SGHRS and CDR2 YFSETQ. This CDR3 spans 13 amino acids. Trimming removed 4 bases at V and 6 bases at J, with 13 bases between. CDR3: CASSKQDRPEAFF. In nucleotides, the CDR3 is TGCGCCAGCAGCAAACAAGACAGGCCTGAAGCTTTCTTT.

The chain recombines TRBV29-1 with TRBJ2-5; D remains unclear. The CDR3 contains 10 residues. CDR1 is SQVTM and CDR2 is ANQGSEA in the germline V gene. Trimming cost V 5 bases and J 2 bases, with 3 bases left between them. The CDR3 region is CSVSQETQYF. CDR3 DNA sequence: TGCAGCGTTTCACAAGAGACCCAGTACTTC. Supplemented by reference TRBV29-1 and TRBJ2-5, the full variable domain reads SAVISQKPSRDICQRGTSLTIQCQVDSQVTMMFWYRQQPGQSLTLIATANQGSEATYESGFVIDKFPISRPNLTFSTLTVSNMSPEDSSIYLCSVSQETQYFGPGTRLLVL.

The chain employs TRBV28 and TRBJ1-2; D call uncertain. Germline assignment: CDR1 MDHEN and CDR2 SYDVKM. The CDR3 runs to 11 residues. Between the trimmed V and J ends, which lost 8 bases and 1 base, there was a span of 5 bases. This CDR3 is CASGVNYGYTF. CDR3 coding DNA: TGTGCCAGCGGAGTTAACTATGGCTACACCTTC.

The chain uses TRBV25-1 and TRBJ1-2; D unresolved. V lost 5 bases, J lost 4 bases, and 11 bases lay in between. CDR1 is MGHDK, CDR2 SYGVNS, per germline. This CDR3 contains 13 residues. The CDR3 reads CASSNLGSYGYTF. Written as DNA, the CDR3 is TGTGCCAGCAGTAATCTGGGGAGCTATGGCTACACCTTC.

The chain employs TRBV7-8 and TRBJ2-1; 8 bases match TRBD1. V lost 6 bases and J lost 4; bases outside the gene matches: 8. Per germline, CDR1 SGHVS and CDR2 FQNEAQ. CDR3 length equals 15 residues. CDR3 loop: CASSSGTGQYNEQFF. The CDR3 DNA is TGTGCCAGCAGTTCCGGGACAGGACAATACAATGAGCAGTTCTTC. Full variable domain (rest looked up from reference TRBV7-8 and TRBJ2-1): GAGVSQSPRYKVAKRGQDVALRCDPISGHVSLFWYQQALGQGPEFLTYFQNEAQLDKSGLPSDRFFAERPEGSVSTLKIQRTQQEDSAVYLCASSSGTGQYNEQFFGPGTRLTVL.

The chain is built from TRBV5-4 and TRBJ2-5, with 9 bases lining up with TRBD2. The CDR3 is 14 residues long. Trimming cost V 2 bases and J 4 bases; bases outside gene matches: 3. Per germline, CDR1 SGHNT and CDR2 YYREEE (reference sequence). This CDR3 reads CASSFGTSLETQYF. CDR3 sequence (DNA): TGTGCCAGCAGCTTTGGGACTAGCCTAGAGACCCAGTACTTC.

The V call is TRBV4-3, the J call TRBJ1-2; no clear D. Germline CDR1 and CDR2: LGHNA and YSLEER. The CDR3 extends over 14 amino acids. Trimming pared 5 bases from V and 4 bases from J, leaving 14 bases between. In DNA form, the CDR3 reads TGCGCCAGCAGCACGTACCAGTTTACCTATGGCTACACCTTC. The encoded protein is CASSTYQFTYGYTF.

The rearrangement links TRBV5-1 to TRBJ2-7; D unresolved. V was cut by 4 bases and J by 4 bases, with 12 bases left in between. The CDR3 has 13 amino acids. Germline-derived CDR1 and CDR2 are SGHRS and YFSETQ. CDR3 DNA sequence: TGCGCCAGCAGCCCGGGTCACTCATACGAGCAGTACTTC. Its translation is CASSPGHSYEQYF.

This clone was detected a few times. As DNA, the CDR3 is TGTGCCTGGCGAGGGAAAGGGACAGGCAATCAGCCCCAGCATTTT. The encoded protein is CAWRGKGTGNQPQHF. This rearrangement joins TRBV30 to TRBJ1-5; TRBD1 agrees at 7 bases. The V gene end was trimmed by 5 bases and the J gene end by 2 bases; junction bases not matched to a gene: 9. The CDR3 has 15 residues. CDR1 and CDR2 (germline): GTSNPN, SVGIG (reference sequence).

This rearrangement joins TRBV5-5 to TRBJ1-1, with 9 bases matching TRBD1. Trimming removed 5 bases from V and 4 bases from J; junction bases left unmatched: 9. The CDR3 is made up of 15 amino acids. CDR1 SGHKS and CDR2 YYEKEE come from the germline V gene (reference sequence). The CDR3 sequence is CASRSATGGITEAFF. CDR3 nucleotides: TGTGCCAGCAGGAGCGCGACAGGGGGGATCACTGAAGCTTTCTTT.

The rearrangement links TRBV4-2 to TRBJ2-3; TRBD2 agrees at 9 bases. This CDR3 has 17 residues. The germline CDR1 and CDR2 sequences are LGHNA and YNFKEQ. J was trimmed by 0 bases and V by 0 bases; bases with no gene match: 4. CDR3 nucleotides: TGTGCCAGCAGCCAAGAGCCAGCGGGGGGTAGCACAGATACGCAGTATTTT. Protein: CASSQEPAGGSTDTQYF.

This clone has just a few counts. The V call is TRBV28, the J call TRBJ2-5; the match to TRBD2 covers 10 bases. The germline V gene encodes CDR1 MDHEN and CDR2 SYDVKM. V trimming: 3 bases; J trimming: 5 bases; junction bases outside the gene matches: 3. This CDR3 spans 14 amino acids. CDR3 DNA: TGTGCCAGCAGTTTGAGCGGGAGGGGGGAGACCCAGTACTTC. It translates to CASSLSGRGETQYF.

This clone was seen a handful of times. V gene TRBV7-8 combines with J gene TRBJ2-5; 8 bases align to TRBD1. The CDR3 runs to 15 residues. V gave up 5 bases and J gave up 3 bases; unmatched junction bases: 8. Germline assignment: CDR1 SGHVS and CDR2 FQNEAQ. This CDR3 reads CASSPHRGTEETQYF. The CDR3 bases are TGTGCCAGCAGCCCCCACAGGGGGACTGAAGAGACCCAGTACTTC. The entire variable domain, with the rest obtained from reference TRBV7-8 and TRBJ2-5, is as follows: GAGVSQSPRYKVAKRGQDVALRCDPISGHVSLFWYQQALGQGPEFLTYFQNEAQLDKSGLPSDRFFAERPEGSVSTLKIQRTQQEDSAVYLCASSPHRGTEETQYFGPGTRLLVL.

CDR3 in DNA: TGCAGCTCATGGACAGGGGGAAACATTCAGTACTTC. Protein: CSSWTGGNIQYF. V usage is TRBV29-1 and J usage is TRBJ2-4, with 10 bases fitting TRBD1. The trim removed 8 bases at V and 6 bases at J, leaving 4 bases unmatched. The length of the CDR3 is 12 residues. Germline V gene data show CDR1 as SQVTM and CDR2 as ANQGSEA.

This clone has just a few counts. This sequence joins TRBV6-1 and TRBJ2-5; possibly TRBD2 for D (5 bases). The CDR3 has 13 amino acids. Germline V gene data show CDR1 as MNHNS and CDR2 as SASEGT. The ends were cut back, 5 bases at V and 5 bases at J, with 12 bases in the middle. The CDR3 here is CASSPLAAETQYF. CDR3 bases: TGTGCCAGCAGTCCCCTAGCCGCGGAGACCCAGTACTTC.

The V and J genes are TRBV6-4 and TRBJ1-1; D is unclear. Trimming took off 2 bases at V and 1 base at J, with 5 bases between the two ends. Germline CDR1 reads MRHNA; CDR2 reads SNTAGT. CDR3 length: 13 residues. The CDR3 region has the DNA TGTGCCAGCAGTGACGGGAGGAACACTGAAGCTTTCTTT. This encodes CASSDGRNTEAFF.

In this sample, this clone turned up a few times. The V gene is TRBV4-1, the J gene TRBJ1-2; D gene uncertain. Trimming took off 4 bases at V and 4 bases at J, with 19 bases between the two ends. Germline CDR1 MGHRA, CDR2 YSYEKL. The CDR3 covers 16 residues. Written as DNA, the CDR3 is TGCGCCAGCAGCCTGGGAGGGCCTAATTATAGCTATGGCTACACCTTC. Protein: CASSLGGPNYSYGYTF.

In its sample, this clone was seen a few times. The gene calls are TRBV4-2 and TRBJ2-2, with 11 bases identical to TRBD2. This CDR3 has 16 residues. Germline lookup yields CDR1 LGHNA and CDR2 YNFKEQ. With V trimmed by 6 bases and J by 4 bases, 7 bases remained unmatched. The CDR3 protein is CASRPTSGSSTGELFF. The CDR3 DNA sequence: TGTGCCAGCAGGCCAACTAGCGGGAGTTCCACCGGGGAGCTGTTTTTT.

The rearrangement uses TRBV19 and TRBJ2-6; no definite D call. The CDR3 has 13 amino acids. Germline V lookup: CDR1 LNHDA, CDR2 SQIVND (reference sequence). Trimming cost V 5 bases and J 4 bases, with 6 bases left between them. CDR3 sequence: CASSRGGANVLTF. CDR3 DNA sequence: TGTGCCAGTAGTCGCGGAGGGGCCAACGTCCTGACTTTC.